The T cell receptor beta chain described here comes from a study of blood T cell repertoires in COVID-19. Study information: Sites across the United States, Italy and Spain contributed samples from acute and convalescent COVID-19. From T cells, B-cell-depleted T cells, or PBMCs came the material, which was cDNA or gDNA.

As processed by the authors: Estimation of nucleated cell counts relied on the amplification of reference gene primers. Some clones are missing from TCRdb's copy, which holds only in-frame ones; the method was immunoSEQ multiplex PCR. The V and J calls and clone size are taken from that table; D and trimming were inferred from the DNA. The sample has hundreds of thousands of clones, around 85% seen once. The sample comprised peripheral blood. The origin of this receptor is a woman in her late teens or twenties with acute or convalescent COVID-19.

CDR3 sequence (DNA): TGTGCCAGCAGTTACTCGTTCAGGGAGGGGCGCTACACCTTC. It codes for CASSYSFREGRYTF. The J gene is TRBJ1-2, the V gene TRBV6-5; D perhaps matches TRBD1 (5 bases). V was cut by 0 bases and J by 9 bases, with 14 bases left in between. The CDR3 spans 14 residues. CDR1 is MNHEY, CDR2 SVGAGI, per germline.